The subject of this entry is one T cell receptor beta chain. This specimen comes from a study of OX40 agonist ivuxolimab in advanced cancers. Across the study: All patients had ivuxolimab intravenously every 2 weeks at 0.01 to 10 mg/kg.

Sequencing was performed with immunoSEQ multiplex PCR; in TCRdb, only in-frame clones are kept and a portion is missing. Counted here are around 5,900 clones, roughly 86% occurring once; the ten biggest clones make up approximately 13%. CDR1 and CDR2 from the germline V gene are SGHNT and YYREEE (reference sequence). CDR3 size: 13 residues. V dropped 0 bases and J dropped 10 bases, with 11 bases sitting between them. If patients had autoimmune disease history or systemic immunosuppression, they were excluded. This TCR derives from an adult with an advanced solid tumor such as melanoma, head and neck, liver or kidney cancer. The genes are TRBV5-4 and TRBJ2-1, with D possibly matching TRBD1 (5 bases). The sample here was CD4+ or CD8+ T cells sorted from blood, taken in a trial of the OX40 agonist ivuxolimab. The CDR3 coding sequence is TGTGCCAGCAGCTTGGTTGGGGCCGAGGAGCAGTTCTTC. Translated, it gives CASSLVGAEEQFF.